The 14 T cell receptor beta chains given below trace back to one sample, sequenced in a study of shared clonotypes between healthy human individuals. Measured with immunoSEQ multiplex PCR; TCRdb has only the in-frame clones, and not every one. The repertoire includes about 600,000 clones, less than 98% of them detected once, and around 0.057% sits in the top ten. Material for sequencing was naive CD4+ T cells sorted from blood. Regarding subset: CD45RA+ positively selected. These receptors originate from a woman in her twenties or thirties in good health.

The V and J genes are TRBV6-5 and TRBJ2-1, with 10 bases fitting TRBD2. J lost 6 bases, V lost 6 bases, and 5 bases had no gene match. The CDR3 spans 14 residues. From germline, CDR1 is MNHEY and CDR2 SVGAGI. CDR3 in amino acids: CASRPSGRVNEQFF. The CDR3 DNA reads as TGTGCCAGCAGACCGAGCGGGAGGGTCAATGAGCAGTTCTTC.

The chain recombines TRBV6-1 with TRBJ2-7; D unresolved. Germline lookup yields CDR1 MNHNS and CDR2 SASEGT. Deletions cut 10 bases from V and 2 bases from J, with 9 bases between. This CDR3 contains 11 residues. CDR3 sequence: CATGRPYEQYF. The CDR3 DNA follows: TGTGCCACCGGACGCCCCTACGAGCAGTACTTC.

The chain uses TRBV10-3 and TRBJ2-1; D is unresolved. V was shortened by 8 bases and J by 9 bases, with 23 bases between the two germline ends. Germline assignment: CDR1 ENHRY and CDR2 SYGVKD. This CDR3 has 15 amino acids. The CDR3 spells CAISYGSSRSGEQFF. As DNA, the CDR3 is TGTGCCATCTCCTACGGCAGTTCTCGCAGTGGTGAGCAGTTCTTC.

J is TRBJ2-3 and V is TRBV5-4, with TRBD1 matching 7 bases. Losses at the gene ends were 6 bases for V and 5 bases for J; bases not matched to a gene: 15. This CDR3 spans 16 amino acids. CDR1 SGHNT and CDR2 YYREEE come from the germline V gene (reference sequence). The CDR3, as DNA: TGTGCCAGCAAAATAACCGGACAGGCCGATGGAGATACGCAGTATTTT. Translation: CASKITGQADGDTQYF.

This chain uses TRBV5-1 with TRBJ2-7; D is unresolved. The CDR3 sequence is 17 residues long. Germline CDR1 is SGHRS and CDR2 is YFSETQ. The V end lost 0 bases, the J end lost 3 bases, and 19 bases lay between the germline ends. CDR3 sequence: CASSLARSRSEHYEQYF. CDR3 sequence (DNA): TGCGCCAGCAGCTTGGCCCGAAGCCGTTCTGAACACTACGAGCAGTACTTC.

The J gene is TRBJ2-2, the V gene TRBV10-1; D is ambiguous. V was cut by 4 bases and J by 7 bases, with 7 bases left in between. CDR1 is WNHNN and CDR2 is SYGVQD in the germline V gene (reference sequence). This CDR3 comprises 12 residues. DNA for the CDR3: TGCGCCAGCAGTGTAGGGATCGGGGAGCTGTTTTTT. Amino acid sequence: CASSVGIGELFF.

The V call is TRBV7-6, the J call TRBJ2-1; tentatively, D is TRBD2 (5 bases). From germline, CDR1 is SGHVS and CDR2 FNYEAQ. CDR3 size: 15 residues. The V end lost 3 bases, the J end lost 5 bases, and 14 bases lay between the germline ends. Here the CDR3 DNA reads TGTGCCAGCAGCTTGGCTAGCCCCGGCGACAATGAGCAGTTCTTC. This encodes CASSLASPGDNEQFF.

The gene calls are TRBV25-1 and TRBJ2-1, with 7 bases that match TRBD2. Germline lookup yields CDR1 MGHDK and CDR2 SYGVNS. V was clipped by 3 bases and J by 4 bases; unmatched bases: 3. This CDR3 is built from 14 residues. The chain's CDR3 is CASSESGGYNEQFF. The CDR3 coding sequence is TGTGCCAGCAGTGAGTCCGGGGGGTACAATGAGCAGTTCTTC.

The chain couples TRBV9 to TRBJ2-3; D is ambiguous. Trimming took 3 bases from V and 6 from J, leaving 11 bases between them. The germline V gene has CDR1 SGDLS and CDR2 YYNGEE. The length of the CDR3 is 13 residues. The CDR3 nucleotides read TGTGCCAGCAGCGGACTTGTCCCGGATACGCAGTATTTT. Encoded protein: CASSGLVPDTQYF.

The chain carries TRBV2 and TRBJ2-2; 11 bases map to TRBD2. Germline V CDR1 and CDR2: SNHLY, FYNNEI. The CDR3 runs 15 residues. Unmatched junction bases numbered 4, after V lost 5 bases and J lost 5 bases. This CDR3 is CASSSTSGVTGELFF. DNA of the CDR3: TGTGCCAGCAGTTCGACTAGCGGGGTTACCGGGGAGCTGTTTTTT.

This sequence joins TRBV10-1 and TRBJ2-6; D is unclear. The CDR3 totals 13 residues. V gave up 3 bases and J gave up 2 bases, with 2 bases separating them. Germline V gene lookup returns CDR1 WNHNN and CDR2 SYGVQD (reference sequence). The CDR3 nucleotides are TGCGCCAGCAGTGAAGCTGGGGCCAACGTCCTGACTTTC. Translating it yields CASSEAGANVLTF.

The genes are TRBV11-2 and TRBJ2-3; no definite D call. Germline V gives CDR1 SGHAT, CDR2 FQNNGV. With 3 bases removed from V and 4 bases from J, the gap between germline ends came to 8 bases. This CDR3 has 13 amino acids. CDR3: CASSFSPPDTQYF. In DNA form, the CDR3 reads TGTGCCAGCAGCTTCTCCCCCCCAGATACGCAGTATTTT.

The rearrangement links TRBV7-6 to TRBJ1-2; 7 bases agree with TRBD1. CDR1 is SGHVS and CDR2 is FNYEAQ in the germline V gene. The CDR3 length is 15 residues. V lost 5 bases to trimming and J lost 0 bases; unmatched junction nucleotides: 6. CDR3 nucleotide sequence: TGTGCCAGCAGCCCCGACAGGGATACTAACTATGGCTACACCTTC. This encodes CASSPDRDTNYGYTF.

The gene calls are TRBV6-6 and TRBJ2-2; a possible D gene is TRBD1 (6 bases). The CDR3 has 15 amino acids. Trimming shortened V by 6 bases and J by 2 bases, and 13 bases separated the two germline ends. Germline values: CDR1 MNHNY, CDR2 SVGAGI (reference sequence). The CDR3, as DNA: TGTGCCAGCAGCCCTGGGACACGAAACACCGGGGAGCTGTTTTTT. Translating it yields CASSPGTRNTGELFF.